These T cell receptor beta chains were read from a single sample in a study of beta chain features in type 1 diabetes. The assay was immunoSEQ multiplex PCR, and TCRdb's table has in-frame clones only and misses some. The sample holds about 650,000 clones, roughly 12% seen once. The material sequenced was naive CD4+ T cells from blood. Every receptor here comes from a man aged 30-40 years with type 1 diabetes. The CDR3 runs from the conserved cysteine through the conserved F or W. The order of the fields is J gene, V gene, D gene, clone size, CDR3 protein, CDR3 DNA. The D gene is left open where the match is weak. A row's size may be missing; if present it is once, few, many or a size class.

J gene: TRBJ1-1
V gene: TRBV2
D gene: NA
clone size: few
CDR3 protein: CASSVRGGKPEAFF
CDR3 DNA: TGTGCCAGCAGTGTCAGGGGTGGGAAGCCTGAAGCTTTCTTT

J gene: TRBJ2-7
V gene: TRBV6-5
D gene: TRBD1
clone size: NA
CDR3 protein: CASSRDRFSYEQYF
CDR3 DNA: TGTGCCAGCAGTAGGGACAGGTTCTCCTACGAGCAGTACTTC

J gene: TRBJ2-1
V gene: TRBV25-1
D gene: NA
clone size: few
CDR3 protein: CASSEVGSRNEQFF
CDR3 DNA: TGTGCCAGCAGTGAGGTGGGATCGAGGAATGAGCAGTTCTTC

J gene: TRBJ1-1
V gene: TRBV29-1
D gene: NA
clone size: few
CDR3 protein: CSVATPYKRGSGTEAFF
CDR3 DNA: TGCAGCGTTGCCACACCCTACAAAAGGGGGTCTGGCACTGAAGCTTTCTTT

J gene: TRBJ2-1
V gene: TRBV14
D gene: NA
clone size: NA
CDR3 protein: CASSQDRAAPGNEQFF
CDR3 DNA: TGTGCCAGCAGCCAAGATCGGGCCGCCCCGGGCAATGAGCAGTTCTTC

J gene: TRBJ1-3
V gene: TRBV10-3
D gene: NA
clone size: NA
CDR3 protein: CAISEGSGGNTIYF
CDR3 DNA: TGTGCCATCAGCGAGGGATCGGGTGGAAACACCATATATTTT

J gene: TRBJ2-6
V gene: TRBV10-3
D gene: NA
clone size: few
CDR3 protein: CAISDQDSSGANVLTF
CDR3 DNA: TGTGCCATCAGTGATCAAGACAGCTCCGGGGCCAACGTCCTGACTTTC

J gene: TRBJ1-6
V gene: TRBV7-9
D gene: NA
clone size: NA
CDR3 protein: CASSSEGSPLHF
CDR3 DNA: TGTGCCAGCAGCTCCGAGGGGTCACCCCTCCACTTT

J gene: TRBJ2-1
V gene: TRBV14
D gene: NA
clone size: few
CDR3 protein: CASSQRGTSYNEQFF
CDR3 DNA: TGTGCCAGCAGCCAGAGGGGGACCTCCTACAATGAGCAGTTCTTC

J gene: TRBJ2-7
V gene: TRBV13
D gene: NA
clone size: NA
CDR3 protein: CASSPGQSSYEQYF
CDR3 DNA: TGTGCCAGCAGCCCAGGACAGAGCTCCTACGAGCAGTACTTC

J gene: TRBJ1-5
V gene: TRBV7-2
D gene: TRBD1
clone size: few
CDR3 protein: CASSRMTGEQPQHF
CDR3 DNA: TGTGCCAGCAGTCGAATGACAGGGGAACAGCCCCAGCATTTT

J gene: TRBJ1-6
V gene: TRBV7-2
D gene: NA
clone size: few
CDR3 protein: CASRLAFANSPLHF
CDR3 DNA: TGTGCCAGCAGGTTGGCCTTTGCCAACTCACCCCTCCACTTT

J gene: TRBJ2-7
V gene: TRBV5-1
D gene: TRBD1
clone size: NA
CDR3 protein: CASSLKGAGEQYF
CDR3 DNA: TGCGCCAGCAGCCTTAAGGGGGCTGGGGAGCAGTACTTC

J gene: TRBJ1-1
V gene: TRBV7-2
D gene: TRBD1
clone size: few
CDR3 protein: CASSLMTGYTTEAFF
CDR3 DNA: TGTGCCAGCAGCTTAATGACAGGGTATACCACTGAAGCTTTCTTT

J gene: TRBJ2-1
V gene: TRBV5-1
D gene: TRBD1
clone size: NA
CDR3 protein: CASSPKPGTGPQEQFF
CDR3 DNA: TGCGCCAGCAGCCCAAAACCCGGGACAGGGCCCCAGGAGCAGTTCTTC

J gene: TRBJ2-1
V gene: TRBV9
D gene: NA
clone size: NA
CDR3 protein: CASSVATSGFSYNEQFF
CDR3 DNA: TGTGCCAGCAGCGTAGCTACGTCGGGATTCTCCTACAATGAGCAGTTCTTC

J gene: TRBJ1-4
V gene: TRBV6-6
D gene: NA
clone size: few
CDR3 protein: CASSYRTNEKLFF
CDR3 DNA: TGTGCCAGCAGTTACCGGACTAATGAAAAACTGTTTTTT

J gene: TRBJ2-7
V gene: TRBV28
D gene: NA
clone size: few
CDR3 protein: CASSLDREQYF
CDR3 DNA: TGTGCCAGCAGTCTAGACCGCGAGCAGTACTTC

J gene: TRBJ1-3
V gene: TRBV29-1
D gene: NA
clone size: few
CDR3 protein: CSVEQTGGNTIYF
CDR3 DNA: TGCAGCGTTGAACAGACAGGCGGAAACACCATATATTTT

J gene: TRBJ1-3
V gene: TRBV30
D gene: NA
clone size: few
CDR3 protein: CAWSVTGPGNTIYF
CDR3 DNA: TGTGCCTGGAGTGTAACCGGACCCGGAAACACCATATATTTT

J gene: TRBJ2-7
V gene: TRBV29-1
D gene: TRBD2
clone size: NA
CDR3 protein: CSVAERTSSYEQYF
CDR3 DNA: TGCAGCGTTGCGGAAAGGACTAGCTCCTACGAGCAGTACTTC

J gene: TRBJ2-7
V gene: TRBV7-2
D gene: NA
clone size: NA
CDR3 protein: CASSLAGGPNSYEQYF
CDR3 DNA: TGTGCCAGCAGCTTAGCTGGGGGGCCGAACTCCTACGAGCAGTACTTC

J gene: TRBJ2-3
V gene: TRBV27
D gene: NA
clone size: NA
CDR3 protein: CASSLFGDTQYF
CDR3 DNA: TGTGCCAGCAGTTTATTCGGAGATACGCAGTATTTT

J gene: TRBJ2-5
V gene: TRBV19
D gene: NA
clone size: few
CDR3 protein: CASSISGRETQYF
CDR3 DNA: TGTGCCAGTAGCATATCGGGACGGGAGACCCAGTACTTC

J gene: TRBJ2-6
V gene: TRBV30
D gene: NA
clone size: few
CDR3 protein: CAWRTPGDSGANVLTF
CDR3 DNA: TGTGCCTGGAGGACACCGGGAGACTCTGGGGCCAACGTCCTGACTTTC

J gene: TRBJ2-7
V gene: TRBV30
D gene: NA
clone size: few
CDR3 protein: CAWSITGNEQYF
CDR3 DNA: TGTGCCTGGAGTATTACAGGGAACGAGCAGTACTTC

J gene: TRBJ2-5
V gene: TRBV27
D gene: NA
clone size: NA
CDR3 protein: CASSLTRVPQETQYF
CDR3 DNA: TGTGCCAGCAGTTTGACAAGGGTGCCGCAAGAGACCCAGTACTTC

J gene: TRBJ1-1
V gene: TRBV6-5
D gene: NA
clone size: NA
CDR3 protein: CASSYMGATEAFF
CDR3 DNA: TGTGCCAGCAGTTACATGGGTGCCACTGAAGCTTTCTTT

J gene: TRBJ1-5
V gene: TRBV30
D gene: TRBD1
clone size: NA
CDR3 protein: CAWSRQGGNQPQHF
CDR3 DNA: TGTGCCTGGAGTAGACAGGGAGGCAATCAGCCCCAGCATTTT

J gene: TRBJ2-1
V gene: TRBV4-2
D gene: NA
clone size: few
CDR3 protein: CASSPLIGVGPMVVPNEQFF
CDR3 DNA: TGTGCCAGCAGCCCATTAATCGGGGTGGGCCCGATGGTGGTACCGAATGAGCAGTTCTTC

J gene: TRBJ2-5
V gene: TRBV5-5
D gene: NA
clone size: NA
CDR3 protein: CASLAQEETQYF
CDR3 DNA: TGTGCCAGCCTGGCACAGGAAGAGACCCAGTACTTC

J gene: TRBJ2-7
V gene: TRBV10-3
D gene: TRBD1
clone size: NA
CDR3 protein: CAISGGRDSSYEQYF
CDR3 DNA: TGTGCCATCAGTGGCGGTAGGGACAGCTCCTACGAGCAGTACTTC

J gene: TRBJ2-3
V gene: TRBV2
D gene: NA
clone size: NA
CDR3 protein: CASSSAPSTDTQYF
CDR3 DNA: TGTGCCAGCAGTTCTGCCCCTAGCACAGATACGCAGTATTTT

J gene: TRBJ2-1
V gene: TRBV2
D gene: TRBD1
clone size: NA
CDR3 protein: CASFKGADGYNEQFF
CDR3 DNA: TGTGCCAGCTTCAAGGGGGCAGATGGCTACAATGAGCAGTTCTTC

J gene: TRBJ2-3
V gene: TRBV7-2
D gene: NA
clone size: few
CDR3 protein: CASSFYTDTQYF
CDR3 DNA: TGTGCCAGCAGCTTTTACACAGATACGCAGTATTTT